At least ten counts were recorded for the clone carrying this T cell receptor (beta chain). Its antigen is not known. This sample is drawn from a study of T cell repertoires in cytomegalovirus infection. Study as a whole: Public TCR beta signatures provided an indication of both CMV infection and a matching HLA type.

Study-wide results and caveats: The ex vivo response was dominated by HLA-C-restricted CMV-specific TCR beta clonotypes. The cumulative frequency of public TCR beta families distinguished individuals who carried CMV together with the relevant HLA.

The CDR3 spans 14 residues. V was clipped by 8 bases and J by 5 bases; unmatched bases: 6. Germline CDR1 reads MNHEY; CDR2 reads SVGEGT. TCRdb processed the reads anew with MiXCR; each CDR3 protein has one entry. Among around 260,000 distinct CDR3 sequences listed, more than 20% were seen once. This clonotype originated in a human donor in good health (CMV status not recorded). Some clones in this sample may be carry-over from other donors' samples. Sequences were obtained from PBMCs. This chain links TRBV6-2 or TRBV6-3 with TRBJ2-1; 10 positions agree with TRBD2. The CDR3 sequence: CASGSGRLHNEQFF. The CDR3 DNA sequence: TGTGCCAGCGGTAGCGGGAGGCTGCACAATGAGCAGTTCTTC.